Below, one T cell receptor beta chain is given with its context. No cognate antigen has been identified for it. The record has no base qualities; no much larger clone is one base away. This sample is drawn from a study of blood T cells in healthy people across ages (dated by TCRdb to about 2015). Looking at the study overall: In model experiments, template switching captured about one uniquely barcoded TCR beta cDNA molecule for every two T cells. Using deep sequencing normalized with unique cDNA molecular identifiers, the study measured how TCR beta repertoire diversity changes with age. Donors were grouped into four age groups: young (average roughly 15 years), middle-aged (39), aged (62) and long-lived (82). To avoid experimental bias, donors of different ages were distributed randomly across sequencing lanes. The study analyzed two additional independent replicas of 1 million unique cDNA reads from the same blood draw for two donors, one aged 18 to 29 and one aged 80 or older.

Paper-wide results and their limitations: The percentage of naive T cells measured by flow cytometry correlated strongly with observed TCR beta diversity. Because profiling used bulk unsorted PBMCs, naive and antigen-experienced compartments could not be compared conclusively. Compared with the aged group, the long-lived group had more naive CD4+ T cells, fewer expanded clones and increased TCR diversity, suggesting age selection. Estimates of total diversity based on one million sequenced T cells were regarded as lower bounds and as underestimates. As age increased, observed TCR beta diversity per million T cells dropped in a roughly linear way, and a significant reduction was already evident by age about 40. Because the CMV infection status of the donors was unknown, age-related changes in expanded clonotypes may potentially have been confounded.

The 35 to 40 donors, aged roughly 6 to 90 years, were systemically healthy Caucasian individuals from Russia. Each donor gave roughly 9 milliliters of peripheral blood, drawn into EDTA-treated Vacutainer tubes. Ficoll-Paque density-gradient centrifugation was used to isolate PBMCs, with at least 6.5 million per sample. Trizol reagent was used to extract total RNA from PBMCs, with at least 5.5 micrograms per sample. Naive CD45RAhigh/CD27high T cell percentages were measured by flow cytometry on a PBMC aliquot from every donor. The library was obtained by 5' RACE. Instrument on record: Illumina HiSeq 2500. A second roughly 6 to 12 cycle PCR used a sample-barcoded 5' primer and a J-beta primer mix. A unique molecular identifier was introduced onto each TCR beta cDNA molecule by a template-switch 5' adaptor carrying 12 random nucleotides. At least 2.5 million CDR3-containing paired-end reads were obtained from each sample. First-strand cDNA synthesis was performed from all RNA using the Mint cDNA synthesis kit, with priming by a TRBC-specific oligonucleotide. Following uracil-DNA glycosylase treatment, all cDNA underwent a first 18-cycle PCR with the universal primers M1SS and BC2_uni_R. The study's own analysis went as follows. For normalization, 1 million high-quality reads were randomly selected from each sample, with every read carrying a distinct molecular identifier. Instead of being binned into consensus sequences, reads with shared molecular identifiers were discarded. CDR3 identification, clonotype clustering and error correction used MiTCR with a Q25 quality threshold and the strictest error-elimination algorithm. Lower-bound total TCR beta diversity was estimated with a nonparametric unseen species model using Euler transformation. Through fastp at Q25 and MiXCR, TCRdb rebuilt clones from the public reads, retaining in-frame beta chains. Rows merge per CDR3 protein into single entries with the most common DNA and genes. The V and J calls and clone size come from TCRdb's table, not from the authors' own analysis. This sample gives about 1.5 million distinct CDR3 sequences in total; 42% of them show up just once. 7.9% of the sample is taken by the ten largest.

Material for sequencing was blood. The source is a young woman in good health.

The sequenced DNA: TGTGCCAGCAGTTACTCTGCAGGGGGTAAAACAGATACGCAGTATTTT. The encoded protein is CASSYSAGGKTDTQYF. The chain couples TRBV6-6 to TRBJ2-3, with 7 central nucleotides matching TRBD1. CDR3 length: 16 amino acids, cysteine to phenylalanine. Just the 48-base CDR3 DNA is kept, in frame starting at base 1. Trimming leaves V shorter by 0 bases and J shorter by 3 bases, with the junction holding 6 bases beyond the gene matches. Sequences MNHNY (CDR1) and SVGAGI (CDR2) are obtained from the germline V gene (reference sequence).